This T cell receptor (beta chain) was observed in a study of cytomegalovirus exposure and HLA in healthy donors. General study findings and limits: Roughly uniform sequencing depth across donors was assumed, possibly incorrectly.

The CDR3 covers 18 residues. Looked up from germline, CDR1 is SGHDN and CDR2 is FVKESK. The V gene end was trimmed by 1 base and the J gene end by 2 bases; junction bases not matched to a gene: 12. The PCR was carried out with 60 Vbeta primers and 13 Jbeta primers. In the original analysis: The count from a later analysis was tens of millions of unique TCR beta chains, some 10 million of them shared. Assay used: immunoSEQ multiplex PCR; TCRdb lists only in-frame clones, some missing. That table gives V, J and clone size, and the DNA gave D and trimming. The sample holds 100,000 or so clones; over 60% are singletons and the top ten take 3.5% to 5.5%. With regard to this clone: The antigen is not known.

Sequencing was performed on PBMCs. J is TRBJ2-3 and V is TRBV14; 7 nucleotides line up with TRBD2. The sequence was obtained from a woman in her thirties or forties in good health and CMV-seropositive. CDR3 amino acids: CASSQGARASGYTDTQYF. CDR3 bases: TGTGCCAGCAGCCAAGGGGCTCGGGCTAGCGGTTACACAGATACGCAGTATTTT. Combining the CDR3 with reference TRBV14 and TRBJ2-3 gives the whole variable domain EAGVTQFPSHSVIEKGQTVTLRCDPISGHDNLYWYRRVMGKEIKFLLHFVKESKQDESGMPNNRFLAERTGGTYSTLKVQPAELEDSGVYFCASSQGARASGYTDTQYFGPGTRLTVL.